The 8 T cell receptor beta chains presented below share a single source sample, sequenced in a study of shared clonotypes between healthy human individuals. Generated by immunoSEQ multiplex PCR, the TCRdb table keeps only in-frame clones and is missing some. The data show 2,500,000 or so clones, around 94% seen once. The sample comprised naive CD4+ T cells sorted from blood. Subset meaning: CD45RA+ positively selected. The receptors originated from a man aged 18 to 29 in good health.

The CDR3 sequence is CASSITSGYNEQFF. As DNA, the CDR3 is TGTGCCAGTAGTATAACTAGCGGCTACAATGAGCAGTTCTTC. This rearrangement joins TRBV19 to TRBJ2-1; 8 nucleotides align to TRBD2. Germline trimming cut 2 bases from V and 3 bases from J; bases unmatched to any gene: 0. Germline loops: CDR1 LNHDA, CDR2 SQIVND (reference sequence). The CDR3 contains 14 residues.

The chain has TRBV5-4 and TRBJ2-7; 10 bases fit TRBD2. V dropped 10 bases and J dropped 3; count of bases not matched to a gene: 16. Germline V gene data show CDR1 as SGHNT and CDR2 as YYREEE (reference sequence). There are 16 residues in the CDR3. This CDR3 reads CAQPTAPAGGHYEQYF. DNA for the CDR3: TGTGCCCAACCGACAGCCCCAGCGGGAGGGCACTACGAGCAGTACTTC.

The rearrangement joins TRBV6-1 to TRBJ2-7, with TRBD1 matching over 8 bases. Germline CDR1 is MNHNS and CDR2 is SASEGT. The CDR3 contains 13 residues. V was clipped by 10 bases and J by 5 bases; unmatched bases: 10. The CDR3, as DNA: TGTGCCACGGGGGCACAGGGGGACGACGAGCAGTACTTC. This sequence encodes CATGAQGDDEQYF.

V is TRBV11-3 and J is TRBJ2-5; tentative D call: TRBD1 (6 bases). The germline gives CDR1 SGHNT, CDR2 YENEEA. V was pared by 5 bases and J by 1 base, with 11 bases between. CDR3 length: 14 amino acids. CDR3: CASSQGGSQETQYF. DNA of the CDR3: TGTGCCAGCAGCCAAGGGGGATCCCAAGAGACCCAGTACTTC. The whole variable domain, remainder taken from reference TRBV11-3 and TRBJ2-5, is EAGVVQSPRYKIIEKKQPVAFWCNPISGHNTLYWYLQNLGQGPELLIRYENEEAVDDSQLPKDRFSAERLKGVDSTLKIQPAELGDSAVYLCASSQGGSQETQYFGPGTRLLVL.

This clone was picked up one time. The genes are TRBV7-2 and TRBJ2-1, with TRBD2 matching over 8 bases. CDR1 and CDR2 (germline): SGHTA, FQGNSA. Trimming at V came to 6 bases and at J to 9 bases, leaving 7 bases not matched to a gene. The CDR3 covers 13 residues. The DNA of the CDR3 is TGTGCCAGCAGAAGACTAGCGTCGAGTGAGCAGTTCTTC. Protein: CASRRLASSEQFF.

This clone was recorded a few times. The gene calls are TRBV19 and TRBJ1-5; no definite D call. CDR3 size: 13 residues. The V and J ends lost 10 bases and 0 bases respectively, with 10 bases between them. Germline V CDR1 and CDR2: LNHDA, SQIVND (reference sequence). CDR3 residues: CATGRDSNQPQHF. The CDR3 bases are TGTGCCACGGGCCGTGATAGCAATCAGCCCCAGCATTTT.

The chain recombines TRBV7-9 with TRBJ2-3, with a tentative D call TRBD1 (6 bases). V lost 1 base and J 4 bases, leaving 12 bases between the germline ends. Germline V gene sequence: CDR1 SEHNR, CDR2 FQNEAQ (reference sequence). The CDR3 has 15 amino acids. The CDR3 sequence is CASSLGGGPADTQYF. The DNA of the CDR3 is TGTGCCAGCAGCTTAGGTGGGGGCCCGGCAGATACGCAGTATTTT. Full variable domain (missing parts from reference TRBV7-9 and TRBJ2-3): DTGVSQNPRHKITKRGQNVTFRCDPISEHNRLYWYRQTLGQGPEFLTYFQNEAQLEKSRLLSDRFSAERPKGSFSTLEIQRTEQGDSAMYLCASSLGGGPADTQYFGPGTRLTVL.

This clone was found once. CDR3 sequence: CAISVSGAYEQYF. DNA for the CDR3: TGTGCCATCAGTGTATCGGGCGCCTACGAGCAGTACTTC. The chain carries TRBV10-3 and TRBJ2-5; D is undetermined. The J call is in doubt because the DNA end fits TRBJ2-7 better. The CDR3 has 13 amino acids. Germline loops: CDR1 ENHRY, CDR2 SYGVKD.